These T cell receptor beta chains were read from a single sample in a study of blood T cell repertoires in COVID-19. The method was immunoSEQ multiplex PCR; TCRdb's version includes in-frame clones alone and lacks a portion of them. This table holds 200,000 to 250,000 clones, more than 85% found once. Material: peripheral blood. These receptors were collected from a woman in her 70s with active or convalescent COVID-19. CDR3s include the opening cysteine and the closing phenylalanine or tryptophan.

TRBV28 CASRFGFGTAGTGELFF
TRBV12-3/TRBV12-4 CASGWARNEQFF
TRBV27 CASSLGRGDQPQHF
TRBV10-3 CAISDSRTSRGETQYF
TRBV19 CASSKGGLGTGELFF
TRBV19 CASGRGGAWEQYF
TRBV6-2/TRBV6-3 CASSHPGQGNYGYTF
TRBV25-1 CASSELGSGFLEKLFF
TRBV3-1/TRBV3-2 CASSPNRGFGQPQHF
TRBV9 CASSVTVAGYEQFF
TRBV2 CASRWQGGNEQYF
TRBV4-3 CASSQDLRLPLRPQHF
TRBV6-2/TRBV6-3 CASSYDLTIAAYEQYF
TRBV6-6 CASSYGAASHNSPLHF
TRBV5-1 CASSFVRGSGEQYF
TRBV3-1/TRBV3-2 CASSPRGGPDTQYF
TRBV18 CADRETGELFF
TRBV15 CATSRDPREDTQYF
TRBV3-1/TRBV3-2 CASRSGTGVNSPLHF
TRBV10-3 CAISPGRRNTEAFF
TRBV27 CASSFGQGYGYTF
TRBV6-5 CASSSRGSNEQFF
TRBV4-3 CASSSLAGGYNEQFF
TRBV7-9 CASSPSPIASEQYF
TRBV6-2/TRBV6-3 CASSSPAGLRNTGELFF
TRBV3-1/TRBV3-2 CASSPQGGVETQYF
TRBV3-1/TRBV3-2 CASTPGLAVTDTQYF
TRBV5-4 CASSKGQAQETQYF
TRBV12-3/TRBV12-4 CASSAGLYGYTF
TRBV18 CASSTIQGSLAGQPQHF
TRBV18 CASSGSSGANVLTF
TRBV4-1 CASSLVQALVETQYF
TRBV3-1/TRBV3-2 CASSQVRTGGRNYGYTF
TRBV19 CASTRRNTRGYGYTF
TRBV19 CASSKGANGNTIYF
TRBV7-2 CASSLQGGDNEQFF
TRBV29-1 CSVEGGGETQYF
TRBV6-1 CASSDLALETQYF
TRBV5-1 CASSLSARSTDTQYF